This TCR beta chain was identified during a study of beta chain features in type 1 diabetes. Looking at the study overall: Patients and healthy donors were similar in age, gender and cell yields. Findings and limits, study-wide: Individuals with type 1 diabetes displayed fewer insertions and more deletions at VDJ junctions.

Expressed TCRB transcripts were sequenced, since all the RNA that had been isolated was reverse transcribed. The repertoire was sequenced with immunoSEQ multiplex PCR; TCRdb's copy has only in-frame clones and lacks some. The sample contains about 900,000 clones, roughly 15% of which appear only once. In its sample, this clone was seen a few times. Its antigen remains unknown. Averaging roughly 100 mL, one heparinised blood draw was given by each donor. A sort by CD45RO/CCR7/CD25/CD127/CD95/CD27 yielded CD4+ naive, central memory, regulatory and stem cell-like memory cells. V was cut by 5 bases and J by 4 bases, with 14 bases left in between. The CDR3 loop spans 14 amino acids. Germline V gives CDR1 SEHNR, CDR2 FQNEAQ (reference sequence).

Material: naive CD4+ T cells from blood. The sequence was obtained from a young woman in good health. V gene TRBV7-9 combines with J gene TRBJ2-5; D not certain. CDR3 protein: CASSQWGTAETQYF. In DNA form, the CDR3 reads TGTGCCAGCAGCCAGTGGGGTACCGCAGAGACCCAGTACTTC.